The TCR beta chain under discussion was sequenced for a study of cytomegalovirus exposure and HLA in healthy donors. The germline V gene encodes CDR1 MNHEY and CDR2 SMNVEV (reference sequence). The trim removed 0 bases at V and 3 bases at J, leaving 5 bases unmatched. The CDR3 has 16 residues. The PCR used 60 Vbeta and 13 Jbeta primers. Method: immunoSEQ multiplex PCR; TCRdb's copy keeps in-frame clones and lacks some. The sample records around 120,000 clones, 74% being singletons. The sequence was obtained from a woman in her forties or fifties in good health and CMV-seropositive. Sequenced input: PBMCs. The V call is TRBV27, the J call TRBJ2-1, with TRBD2 identical over 7 bases. The CDR3 sequence is CASSLSAGESYNEQFF. DNA of the CDR3: TGTGCCAGCAGTTTATCGGCGGGAGAAAGCTACAATGAGCAGTTCTTC.